This T cell receptor beta chain was obtained from a study of early T cells in non-severe SARS-CoV-2 infection. TCRdb passed the 5' RACE reads through MiXCR, listing each CDR3 protein once. The table lists 98,000 or so distinct CDR3 sequences, about 12% of them singletons. The CDR3 runs 13 residues. Germline lookup yields CDR1 DFQATT and CDR2 SNEGSKA (reference sequence). Trimming cost V 0 bases and J 1 base, with 6 bases left between them. The origin of this receptor is an adult who was a healthcare worker with PCR-confirmed SARS-CoV-2 infection or an uninfected control (not recorded which). This sequence joins TRBV20-1 and TRBJ1-2; D unclear. The sample in question was whole blood, obtained at baseline. The CDR3 protein is CSARDGNNYGYTF. The CDR3 nucleotides read TGCAGTGCTAGAGATGGCAATAACTATGGCTACACCTTC.